One sample yielded the 21 T cell receptor beta chains listed below, sequenced in a study of blood T cell repertoires in COVID-19. Here immunoSEQ multiplex PCR was the method, and the copy in TCRdb shows in-frame clones only, minus some. In the table there are about 140,000 clones, around 90% of which are singletons. Sequencing was performed on peripheral blood. The receptor set was obtained from a human donor in a cohort sampled during active COVID-19.

The chain has TRBV5-5 and TRBJ2-1; 10 nucleotides match TRBD1. Germline CDR1 SGHKS, CDR2 YYEKEE (reference sequence). The V and J ends lost 2 bases and 4 bases, in that order; junction bases with no gene match: 3. The CDR3 spans 15 residues. The CDR3 coding sequence is TGTGCCAGCAGCTTAGGACAGGGGGTTTACAATGAGCAGTTCTTC. It specifies CASSLGQGVYNEQFF. The full variable domain, in which reference TRBV5-5 and TRBJ2-1 provide the parts outside the CDR3, is DAGVTQSPTHLIKTRGQQVTLRCSPISGHKSVSWYQQVLGQGPQFIFQYYEKEERGRGNFPDRFSARQFPNYSSELNVNALLLGDSALYLCASSLGQGVYNEQFFGPGTRLTVL.

In this sample, this clone turned up once. J is TRBJ2-1 and V is TRBV18; 10 nucleotides line up with TRBD2. In germline, CDR1 is KGHSH, CDR2 LQKENI. V was clipped by 6 bases and J by 2 bases; unmatched bases: 7. The CDR3 runs 16 residues. DNA for the CDR3: TGTGCCAGCTCGCTAGGGACTAGCGCCCCCTACAATGAGCAGTTCTTC. Translation gives CASSLGTSAPYNEQFF. Complete variable domain (other parts from reference TRBV18 and TRBJ2-1): NAGVMQNPRHLVRRRGQEARLRCSPMKGHSHVYWYRQLPEEGLKFMVYLQKENIIDESGMPKERFSAEFPKEGPSILRIQQVVRGDSAAYFCASSLGTSAPYNEQFFGPGTRLTVL.

The genes are TRBV7-6 and TRBJ2-1; 10 positions agree with TRBD1. Trimming cost V 0 bases and J 8 bases; bases outside gene matches: 1. This CDR3 has 14 amino acids. Germline CDR1 SGHVS, CDR2 FNYEAQ. The CDR3 coding sequence is TGTGCCAGCAGCTTAGCTGGGACAGGGGATGAGCAGTTCTTC. Translating it yields CASSLAGTGDEQFF.

V is TRBV9 and J is TRBJ2-6, with 7 positions matching TRBD1. The CDR3 is 18 amino acids. V lost 2 bases and J lost 2; bases outside the gene matches: 10. Looked up from germline, CDR1 is SGDLS and CDR2 is YYNGEE. CDR3 protein: CASSVAGTVTPGANVLTF. CDR3 sequence (DNA): TGTGCCAGCAGCGTCGCCGGGACAGTCACTCCTGGGGCCAACGTCCTGACTTTC.

This clone appeared a few times. The chain links TRBV28 to TRBJ1-5; 7 positions agree with TRBD1. The germline V gene has CDR1 MDHEN and CDR2 SYDVKM. The CDR3 has 16 amino acids. The V and J ends lost 7 bases and 0 bases, in that order; junction bases with no gene match: 9. The CDR3 DNA reads TGTGCCAGCAAACTTGGGACAGCATATAGCAATCAGCCCCAGCATTTT. This gives the protein CASKLGTAYSNQPQHF.

The rearrangement links TRBV28 to TRBJ1-3; TRBD1 matches 9 bases. J gave up 5 bases and V 3 bases, and 8 bases lay outside the gene matches. In germline, CDR1 is MDHEN, CDR2 SYDVKM. This CDR3 is 16 amino acids long. The CDR3 coding sequence is TGTGCCAGCAGTTTGCCCTATAACAGGGGGCGAAACACCATATATTTT. Translating it yields CASSLPYNRGRNTIYF. Full variable domain (missing parts from reference TRBV28 and TRBJ1-3): DVKVTQSSRYLVKRTGEKVFLECVQDMDHENMFWYRQDPGLGLRLIYFSYDVKMKEKGDIPEGYSVSREKKERFSLILESASTNQTSMYLCASSLPYNRGRNTIYFGEGSWLTVV.

This CDR3 reads CASSPPGQGISPLHF. The CDR3 DNA follows: TGTGCCAGCAGCCCCCCGGGACAGGGGATTTCACCCCTCCACTTT. The J gene is TRBJ1-6, the V gene TRBV7-9; TRBD1 matches 10 bases. The CDR3 is made up of 15 amino acids. J gave up 9 bases and V 5 bases, and 7 bases lay outside the gene matches. Germline assignment: CDR1 SEHNR and CDR2 FQNEAQ (reference sequence).

The chain uses TRBV7-9 and TRBJ2-3; D is perhaps TRBD2 (6 bases). CDR1 is SEHNR, CDR2 FQNEAQ, per germline (reference sequence). CDR3 length: 15 amino acids. Trimming shortened V by 1 base and J by 2 bases, and 10 bases separated the two germline ends. The CDR3 loop is CASSLVSGVTDTQYF. CDR3 bases: TGTGCCAGCAGCTTAGTGTCGGGGGTCACAGATACGCAGTATTTT.

The chain is built from TRBV23-1 and TRBJ2-7; 9 bases match TRBD1. TRBV23-1 is an ORF; its function is uncertain. V shed 2 bases and J 3 bases; nucleotides not matched to a gene: 5. This CDR3 is 15 amino acids long. The CDR3 is CASSQLTGQGYEQYF. The CDR3 region has the DNA TGCGCCAGCAGTCAACTAACGGGACAGGGCTACGAGCAGTACTTC.

This clone occurred a few times. This chain links TRBV19 with TRBJ1-5; possible D gene TRBD1, 5 bases. The CDR3 runs 15 residues. Trimming removed 6 bases at V and 2 bases at J, with 14 bases between. CDR1 and CDR2 (germline): LNHDA, SQIVND (reference sequence). The DNA for the CDR3 is TGTGCCAGTAGCCCGGGGGGTTTAGGCAATCAGCCCCAGCATTTT. Translated: CASSPGGLGNQPQHF.

CDR3 region: CASSLGTGGFNEQYF. The CDR3 nucleotides read TGTGCCAGCAGCTTAGGGACAGGGGGCTTCAACGAGCAGTACTTC. This chain uses TRBV13 with TRBJ2-7; 10 bases are shared with TRBD1. Germline V gene data show CDR1 as PRHDT and CDR2 as FYEKMQ (reference sequence). This CDR3 comprises 15 residues. V trimming: 0 bases; J trimming: 5 bases; junction bases outside the gene matches: 4. The entire variable domain, with the rest obtained from reference TRBV13 and TRBJ2-7, is as follows: AAGVIQSPRHLIKEKRETATLKCYPIPRHDTVYWYQQGPGQDPQFLISFYEKMQSDKGSIPDRFSAQQFSDYHSELNMSSLELGDSALYFCASSLGTGGFNEQYFGPGTRLTVT.

The chain couples TRBV20-1 to TRBJ2-7, with a tentative D call TRBD1 (6 bases). This CDR3 contains 11 residues. With 3 bases removed from V and 6 bases from J, the gap between germline ends came to 9 bases. Per the germline V gene, CDR1 is DFQATT and CDR2 is SNEGSKA (reference sequence). This chain's CDR3 is CSASDRFEQYF. Here the CDR3 DNA reads TGCAGTGCTAGCGACAGGTTCGAGCAGTACTTC.

The chain joins TRBV4-1 to TRBJ1-2; D uncertain. Germline CDR1 MGHRA, CDR2 YSYEKL. The CDR3 length is 12 residues. Trimming took off 0 bases at V and 9 bases at J, with 8 bases between the two ends. In nucleotides, the CDR3 is TGCGCCAGCAGCCAAGAGGGAGAGCGCTACACCTTC. Translating gives CASSQEGERYTF.

This rearrangement joins TRBV4-1 to TRBJ2-3, with TRBD2 as a possible D gene (6 bases). With 3 bases removed from V and 4 bases from J, the gap between germline ends came to 20 bases. Germline V gene sequence: CDR1 MGHRA, CDR2 YSYEKL. The CDR3 is made up of 17 amino acids. CDR3 region: CASSQDPGLAIPDTQYF. In DNA, the CDR3 is TGCGCCAGCAGCCAGGATCCGGGGCTAGCGATCCCAGATACGCAGTATTTT.

V is TRBV27 and J is TRBJ1-2; tentatively, D is TRBD1 (6 bases). V was shortened by 6 bases and J by 7 bases, with 33 bases between the two germline ends. The CDR3 loop spans 19 amino acids. CDR1 and CDR2 (germline): MNHEY, SMNVEV (reference sequence). Here the CDR3 reads CASSLSGTNPYLTMPGYTF. The CDR3 DNA reads as TGTGCCAGCAGCCTCTCCGGGACAAATCCCTATCTTACTATGCCTGGCTACACCTTC.

The chain joins TRBV20-1 to TRBJ2-1, with 11 nucleotides matching TRBD1. The germline V gene encodes CDR1 DFQATT and CDR2 SNEGSKA (reference sequence). The trim removed 6 bases at V and 10 bases at J, leaving 17 bases unmatched. The CDR3 covers 16 residues. CDR3 loop: CSASGPGQGVSGEQFF. The CDR3 coding sequence is TGCAGTGCCAGTGGACCGGGACAGGGGGTTTCGGGAGAGCAGTTCTTC.

This chain joins TRBV7-3 and TRBJ2-3; D is uncertain. The CDR3 is 14 residues long. Germline-derived CDR1 and CDR2 are SGHTA and FQGTGA. V dropped 0 bases and J dropped 0 bases, with 4 bases sitting between them. CDR3 DNA sequence: TGTGCCAGCAGCTTAACGACTAGCACAGATACGCAGTATTTT. The encoded protein is CASSLTTSTDTQYF.

The J gene is TRBJ2-1, the V gene TRBV5-6; the D gene is possibly TRBD2 (6 bases). V was shortened by 3 bases and J by 1 base, with 17 bases between the two germline ends. The CDR3 is 17 residues long. Per the germline V gene, CDR1 is SGHDT and CDR2 is YYEEEE. The CDR3 DNA reads TGTGCCAGCAGCTGGGGGAATCTGGCGGGATCCTACAATGAGCAGTTCTTC. This sequence encodes CASSWGNLAGSYNEQFF.

The chain links TRBV6-2 or TRBV6-3 to TRBJ2-4, with TRBD2 matching over 12 bases. CDR1 is MNHEY, CDR2 SVGEGT, per germline. The CDR3 has 16 amino acids. V lost 5 bases and J lost 7; bases outside the gene matches: 9. CDR3 coding DNA: TGTGCCAGCAGTGACAGACTAGCGGGGGATCGTAACATTCAGTACTTC. Amino acid sequence: CASSDRLAGDRNIQYF.

The J gene is TRBJ2-7, the V gene TRBV5-1, with a weak D call TRBD2 (6 bases). Trimming took 7 bases from V and 3 from J, leaving 17 bases between them. This CDR3 contains 14 residues. CDR1 is SGHRS and CDR2 is YFSETQ in the germline V gene. CDR3: CASATGDTNYEQYF. The CDR3 DNA sequence: TGCGCCAGCGCTACGGGGGATACTAACTACGAGCAGTACTTC.

This chain uses TRBV7-9 with TRBJ1-3; 7 bases line up with TRBD1. This CDR3 spans 16 amino acids. Germline V CDR1 and CDR2: SEHNR, FQNEAQ (reference sequence). Trimming took 6 bases from V and 3 from J; bases not matched to a gene: 11. In DNA, the CDR3 is TGTGCCAGCAGGAATACGACAGGGTCAAGTGGAAACACCATATATTTT. It encodes CASRNTTGSSGNTIYF.